The rows below give T cell receptor beta chains drawn from one sample of a study of blood T cell repertoires in COVID-19. Measured with immunoSEQ multiplex PCR; TCRdb has only the in-frame clones, and not every one. The repertoire consists of 250,000 to 300,000 clones, with approximately 86% occurring once and the leading ten covering 2.2%. The source material was peripheral blood. Receptors were obtained from a woman aged 50 to 60 who had recovered from COVID-19. The CDR3 runs from the conserved cysteine through the conserved F or W. D genes are given only for firm matches. Size tells how often a clone was seen (once, few, many) or the class of an expanded clone, and some rows leave it out.

v_gene	abundance	j_gene	d_gene	CDR3aa	CDR3nt
TRBV7-2	-	TRBJ1-2	-	CASSLVHDRRYGYTF	TGTGCCAGCAGCTTAGTACACGACAGAAGATATGGCTACACCTTC
TRBV3-1/TRBV3-2	-	TRBJ2-5	-	CASSQGLYQETQYF	TGTGCCAGCAGCCAAGGACTTTACCAAGAGACCCAGTACTTC
TRBV2	-	TRBJ2-7	TRBD2	CASSELAGVEQYF	TGTGCCAGCAGTGAACTAGCGGGAGTCGAGCAGTACTTC
TRBV12-3/TRBV12-4	-	TRBJ1-2	-	CAGSLQGRGYTF	TGTGCCGGCAGTTTGCAGGGCCGCGGCTACACCTTC
TRBV19	-	TRBJ2-3	TRBD1	CATRDRSTDTQYF	TGTGCCACCCGGGACAGGTCCACAGATACGCAGTATTTT
TRBV7-2	-	TRBJ2-2	TRBD2	CASSLVASGYTGELFF	TGTGCCAGCAGCTTAGTTGCTAGCGGCTACACCGGGGAGCTGTTTTTT
TRBV30	once	TRBJ1-3	-	CAWSAGPRGWGNTIYF	TGTGCCTGGAGTGCCGGACCCAGGGGCTGGGGAAACACCATATATTTT
TRBV5-1	-	TRBJ2-5	TRBD2	CASSLGLAGTQETQYF	TGCGCCAGCAGCTTGGGACTAGCCGGTACCCAAGAGACCCAGTACTTC
TRBV19	-	TRBJ1-1	TRBD1	CASSPWTGPTEAFF	TGTGCCAGTAGTCCTTGGACAGGGCCCACTGAAGCTTTCTTT
TRBV20-1	-	TRBJ2-1	-	CSASRLVRDEQFF	TGCAGTGCTAGTAGACTAGTAAGGGATGAGCAGTTCTTC
TRBV24-1	-	TRBJ2-3	-	CATSDGRTLDTQYF	TGTGCCACCAGTGATGGTCGGACATTAGATACGCAGTATTTT
TRBV27	-	TRBJ1-2	TRBD1	CASRPPTGELGGYTF	TGTGCCAGCAGACCTCCGACAGGGGAGTTAGGTGGCTACACCTTC
TRBV7-2	-	TRBJ2-1	TRBD2	CASSSRAGSSEQFF	TGTGCCAGCAGCTCTAGAGCGGGATCAAGTGAGCAGTTCTTC
TRBV3-1/TRBV3-2	-	TRBJ2-7	TRBD1	CANSQGPSADTGVEQYF	TGTGCCAACAGCCAAGGGCCCAGTGCCGACACAGGGGTCGAGCAGTACTTC
TRBV29-1	-	TRBJ2-7	TRBD2	CSVETSSGRALKGYEQYF	TGCAGCGTTGAAACGTCTAGCGGGAGGGCCTTGAAAGGATACGAGCAGTACTTC
TRBV6-5	-	TRBJ2-3	TRBD1	CASSPGQATDTQYF	TGTGCCAGCAGTCCCGGACAGGCCACAGATACGCAGTATTTT
TRBV7-8	once	TRBJ1-5	-	CASSPRVDSNQPQHF	TGTGCCAGCAGCCCGCGGGTAGATAGCAATCAGCCCCAGCATTTT
TRBV7-3	-	TRBJ1-1	TRBD1	CASSLRGGAWKPSQAFF	TGTGCCAGCAGCTTAAGAGGGGGCGCATGGAAACCTTCGCAAGCTTTCTTT
TRBV2	-	TRBJ2-4	-	CASSGQDAKNIQYF	TGTGCCAGCAGTGGACAGGATGCCAAAAACATTCAGTACTTC
TRBV9	-	TRBJ2-2	TRBD1	CASSVDEAGGFYGELFF	TGTGCCAGCAGCGTAGACGAGGCAGGGGGATTTTACGGGGAGCTGTTTTTT
TRBV5-1	once	TRBJ2-1	-	CASSPVGGGYEQFF	TGCGCCAGCAGCCCCGTGGGAGGGGGTTATGAGCAGTTCTTC
TRBV28	many	TRBJ1-6	TRBD1	CASSSPGQRSSYNSPLHF	TGTGCCAGCAGTTCACCGGGACAGAGAAGCTCCTATAATTCACCCCTCCACTTT